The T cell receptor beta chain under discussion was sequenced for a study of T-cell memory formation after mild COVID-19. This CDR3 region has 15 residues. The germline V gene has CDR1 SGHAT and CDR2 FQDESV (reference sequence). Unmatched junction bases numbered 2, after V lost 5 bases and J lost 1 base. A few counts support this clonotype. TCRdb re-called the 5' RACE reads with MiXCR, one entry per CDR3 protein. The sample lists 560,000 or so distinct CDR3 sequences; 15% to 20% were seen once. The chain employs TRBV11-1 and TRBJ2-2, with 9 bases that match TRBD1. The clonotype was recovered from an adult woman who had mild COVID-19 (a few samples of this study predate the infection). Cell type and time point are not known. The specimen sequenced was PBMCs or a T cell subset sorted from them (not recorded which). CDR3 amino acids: CASSRDRVNTGELFF. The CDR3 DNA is TGTGCCAGCAGCCGGGACAGGGTGAACACCGGGGAGCTGTTTTTT.